This is a list of T cell receptor beta chains from one sample in a study of CD8 T cells in Susac syndrome. TCRdb re-derived calls from the immunoSEQ multiplex PCR reads in MiXCR, one entry per CDR3 protein. The repertoire holds 150,000 to 200,000 distinct CDR3 sequences, 94% seen once, with 0.085% to 0.095% in the top ten. The sequencing sample was made of CD4+ T cells from PBMCs. The receptors come from a human donor with multiple sclerosis. Each CDR3 is given with its conserved first and last residue. The D gene is left open where the match is weak. Some rows mark clone size as missing; the rest say once, few, many or name a class of expanded clone.

TRBJ2-5 TRBD2 TRBV4-1 . TGCGCCAGCAGCCAAGGGGCTAGCGGGAGGTCGGAGACCCAGTACTTC CASSQGASGRSETQYF
TRBJ1-3 . TRBV5-1 . TGCGCCAGCAGCTTGAGTACTGGAAACACCATATATTTT CASSLSTGNTIYF
TRBJ1-1 . TRBV6-5 . TGTGCCAGCAGTTACGATCTGAACACTGAAGCTTTCTTT CASSYDLNTEAFF
TRBJ2-7 . TRBV7-2 . TGTGCCAGCAGCTTGATGGGTTCCCTGGTCGAGCAGTACTTC CASSLMGSLVEQYF
TRBJ2-1 . TRBV3-1 . TGTGCCAGCAGCCAAGTGTTGAGGAGCGGAGTTAATGAGCAGTTCTTC CASSQVLRSGVNEQFF
TRBJ1-2 . TRBV10-3 . TGTGCCATCAATCCAGGGGAAGGGGGCTACACCTTC CAINPGEGGYTF
TRBJ1-5 TRBD1 TRBV5-1 . TGCGCCAGCAGCTTGGACGGACAGGGCGGGCAGCCCCAGCATTTT CASSLDGQGGQPQHF
TRBJ2-7 . TRBV10-1 . TGCGCCAGCAGTGAGACGGGACCCTACGAGCAGTACTTC CASSETGPYEQYF
TRBJ1-5 . TRBV30 . TGTGCCTGGAGCCGTCAGCTAGATCAGCCCCAGCATTTT CAWSRQLDQPQHF
TRBJ2-1 TRBD2 TRBV10-3 . TGTGCCATCAGTGAGCCGGGGGCTAGCGGGCTTTACAATGAGCAGTTCTTC CAISEPGASGLYNEQFF
TRBJ1-2 . TRBV20-1 . TGCAGTGCTAGAAGTAGCCAGGGGTCAGGCTACACCTTC CSARSSQGSGYTF
TRBJ2-7 . TRBV7-9 . TGTGCCAGCAGCTTAGATGGATACTCCTACGAGCAGTACTTC CASSLDGYSYEQYF
TRBJ2-1 TRBD2 TRBV14 . TGTGCCAGCAGTCTTACTAGCGGGAGTCCCTACAATGAGCAGTTCTTC CASSLTSGSPYNEQFF
TRBJ2-7 . TRBV30 . TGTGCCTTGACCCGGGACTTGTCCTACGAGCAGTACTTC CALTRDLSYEQYF
TRBJ2-3 . TRBV7-3 . TGTGCCAGCAGCTTAGGCCCAGGAGACTCCACAGATACGCAGTATTTT CASSLGPGDSTDTQYF
TRBJ2-2 TRBD2 TRBV29-1 . TGCAGCGTTGCCCCTTCAGGACTAGCGGCCGGGGAGCTGTTTTTT CSVAPSGLAAGELFF
TRBJ1-3 . TRBV30 . TGTGCCTGGAGCCCCGTGGGGAATGGAAACACCATATATTTT CAWSPVGNGNTIYF
TRBJ2-7 . TRBV29-1 . TGCAGCGTTGGGGTTAAGGGAATTGAGTACGAGCAGTACTTC CSVGVKGIEYEQYF
TRBJ2-1 . TRBV18 . TGTGCCAGCTCACCACCGGTAGACCACAATGAGCAGTTCTTC CASSPPVDHNEQFF
TRBJ2-1 . TRBV20-1 once TGCAGTGCTAGTTCAACAGGCCGTGAGCAGTTCTTC CSASSTGREQFF
TRBJ1-2 . TRBV6-2/TRBV6-3 . TGTGCCAGCAGTCACGACGGATTCAGGGGCTACACCTTC CASSHDGFRGYTF
TRBJ2-7 TRBD2 TRBV19 . TGTGCCAGTAGTATAGTTCGCGGGAGGGCCTACGAGCAGTACTTC CASSIVRGRAYEQYF
TRBJ1-5 . TRBV12-3/TRBV12-4 . TGTGCCAGCAGTCCCTCAGATGGGTTCCAGCCCCAGCATTTT CASSPSDGFQPQHF
TRBJ1-5 . TRBV28 . TGTGCCAGCAGGCCCGCGGGCAGGGCGGATTGGCCCCAGCATTTT CASRPAGRADWPQHF
TRBJ2-2 . TRBV20-1 . TGCAGTGCTAGCCTACAGCCGGCCGGGGAGCTGTTTTTT CSASLQPAGELFF
TRBJ1-1 TRBD1 TRBV7-3 . TGTGCCAGCAGCGCATCCGGGACAGGGGTAACTGAAGCTTTCTTT CASSASGTGVTEAFF
TRBJ1-1 . TRBV6-2/TRBV6-3 . TGTGCCAGCAGTTTCCAACCGGGGACTGAAGCTTTCTTT CASSFQPGTEAFF
TRBJ2-3 TRBD1 TRBV5-4 . TGTGCCAGCAGCTCAGGACAGGGGACAGATACGCAGTATTTT CASSSGQGTDTQYF
TRBJ2-1 . TRBV5-4 . TGTGCCAGCAGCTTCATCAATGAGCAGTTCTTC CASSFINEQFF
TRBJ2-5 TRBD2 TRBV7-6 . TGTGCCAGCAGCTTAGTAGCGGGAGGGCCCCAGACCCAGTACTTC CASSLVAGGPQTQYF
TRBJ2-4 TRBD2 TRBV12-5 . TGTGCTAGTGGACCGGTGGGAGGGGAGAACATTCAGTACTTC CASGPVGGENIQYF
TRBJ2-1 . TRBV29-1 . TGCAGCTTCGGAGGGGCAGGGAGCTACAATGAGCAGTTCTTC CSFGGAGSYNEQFF
TRBJ2-2 . TRBV12-3/TRBV12-4 . TGTGCCAGCAGGGAACTACCTGGCACCGGGGAGCTGTTTTTT CASRELPGTGELFF
TRBJ2-7 . TRBV12-3/TRBV12-4 . TGTGCCAGCAGTTCCGGACAGTCCCACGAGCAGTACTTC CASSSGQSHEQYF
TRBJ2-5 . TRBV20-1 . TGCAGTGCTGTCCAAGGGGCGGGGAGAAAAGAGACCCAGTACTTC CSAVQGAGRKETQYF
TRBJ1-2 TRBD1 TRBV20-1 . TGCAGTGCTAGAGATCTCGGATGGGACAGGGGAAGATACACCTTC CSARDLGWDRGRYTF
TRBJ2-7 . TRBV5-6 . TGTGCCAGCACCGTCGGGGTAAACTCCTACGAGCAGTACTTC CASTVGVNSYEQYF
TRBJ2-1 TRBD2 TRBV9 . TGTGCCAGCAGCGTGAGCGGGATGAACAATGAGCAGTTCTTC CASSVSGMNNEQFF
TRBJ2-3 TRBD2 TRBV4-2 . TGTGCCAGCAGCCAAGGACTAGCGGCTAGCACAGATACGCAGTATTTT CASSQGLAASTDTQYF
TRBJ2-1 . TRBV4-2 . TGTGCCAGCAGCAAAACCACGGAAAGCTCCTACAATGAGCAGTTCTTC CASSKTTESSYNEQFF
TRBJ1-3 . TRBV9 few TGTGCCAGCAGCGTAGCTGGAAACACCATATATTTT CASSVAGNTIYF
TRBJ2-7 . TRBV10-3 . TGTGCCATCAGTGAGACGTCGGCCGGATCCTACGAGCAGTACTTC CAISETSAGSYEQYF